One TCR beta chain is described in this entry. These data come from a study of blood T cell repertoires in COVID-19. Assay used: immunoSEQ multiplex PCR; TCRdb lists only in-frame clones, some missing. The sample consists of 150,000 to 180,000 clones, approximately 80% of them appearing once. The CDR3 runs 14 residues. With 8 bases clipped from V and 4 bases from J, the junction kept 9 bases outside the gene matches. The germline CDR1 and CDR2 sequences are MNHEY and SVGEGT. The rearrangement joins TRBV6-2 or TRBV6-3 to TRBJ2-7; 9 bases are shared with TRBD2. This sequence originates from a woman aged 55-69 years with COVID-19, enrolled during active disease. The material sequenced was peripheral blood. This CDR3 reads CASRLSGGLYEQYV. The DNA for the CDR3 is TGTGCCAGCCGCCTGAGCGGGGGGCTTTACGAGCAGTACGTC.